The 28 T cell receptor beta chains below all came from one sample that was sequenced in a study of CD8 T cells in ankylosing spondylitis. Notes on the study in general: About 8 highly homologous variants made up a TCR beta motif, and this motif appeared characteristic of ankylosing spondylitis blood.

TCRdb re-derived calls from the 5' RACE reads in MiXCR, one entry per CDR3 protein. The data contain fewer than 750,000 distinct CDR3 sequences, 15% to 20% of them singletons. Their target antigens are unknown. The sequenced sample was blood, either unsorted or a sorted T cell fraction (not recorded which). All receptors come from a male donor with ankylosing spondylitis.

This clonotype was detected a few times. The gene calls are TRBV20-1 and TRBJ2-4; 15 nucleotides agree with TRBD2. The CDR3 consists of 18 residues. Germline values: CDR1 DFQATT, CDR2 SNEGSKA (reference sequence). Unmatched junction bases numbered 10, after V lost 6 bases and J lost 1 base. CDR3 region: CSAERTSGGAGAKNIQYF. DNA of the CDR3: TGCAGTGCCGAAAGGACTAGCGGGGGGGCCGGGGCCAAAAACATTCAGTACTTC.

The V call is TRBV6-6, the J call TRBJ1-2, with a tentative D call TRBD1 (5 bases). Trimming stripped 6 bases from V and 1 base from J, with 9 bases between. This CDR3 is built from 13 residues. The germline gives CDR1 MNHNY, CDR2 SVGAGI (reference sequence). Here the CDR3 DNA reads TGTGCCAGCAGCGAGGACAATAACTATGGCTACACCTTC. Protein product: CASSEDNNYGYTF.

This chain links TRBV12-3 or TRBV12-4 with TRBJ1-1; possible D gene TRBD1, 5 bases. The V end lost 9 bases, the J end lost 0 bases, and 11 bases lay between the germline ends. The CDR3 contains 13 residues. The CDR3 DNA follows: TGTGCCAGTGCAGGGCAGTTGAACACTGAAGCTTTCTTT. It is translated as CASAGQLNTEAFF.

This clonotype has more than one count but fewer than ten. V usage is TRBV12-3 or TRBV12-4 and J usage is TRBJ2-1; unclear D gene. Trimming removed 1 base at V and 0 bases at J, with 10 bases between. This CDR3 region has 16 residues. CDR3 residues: CASSLGYYSSYNEQFF. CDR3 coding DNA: TGTGCCAGCAGTTTAGGTTACTATAGCTCCTACAATGAGCAGTTCTTC.

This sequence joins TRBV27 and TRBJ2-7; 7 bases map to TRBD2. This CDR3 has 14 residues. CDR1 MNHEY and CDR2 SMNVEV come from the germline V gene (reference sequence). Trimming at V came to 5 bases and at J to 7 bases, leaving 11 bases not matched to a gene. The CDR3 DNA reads TGTGCCAGCAGTCGGTCGGGAGGAACGGGTGAGCAGTACTTC. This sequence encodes CASSRSGGTGEQYF.

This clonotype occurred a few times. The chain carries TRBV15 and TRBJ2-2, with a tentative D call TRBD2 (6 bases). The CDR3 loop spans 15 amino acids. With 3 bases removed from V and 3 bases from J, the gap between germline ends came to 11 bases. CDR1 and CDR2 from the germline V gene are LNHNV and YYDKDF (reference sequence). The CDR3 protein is CATSRTSGDTGELFF. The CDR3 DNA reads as TGTGCCACCAGCAGGACTAGTGGGGACACCGGGGAGCTGTTTTTT.

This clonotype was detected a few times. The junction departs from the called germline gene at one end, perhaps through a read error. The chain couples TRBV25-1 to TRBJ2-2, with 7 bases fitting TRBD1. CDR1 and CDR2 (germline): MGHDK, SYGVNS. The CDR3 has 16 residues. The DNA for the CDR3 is TGTGCCAGTAGTGACAGGGACCCCTCGAACACCGGGGAGCTGTTTTTT. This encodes CASSDRDPSNTGELFF.

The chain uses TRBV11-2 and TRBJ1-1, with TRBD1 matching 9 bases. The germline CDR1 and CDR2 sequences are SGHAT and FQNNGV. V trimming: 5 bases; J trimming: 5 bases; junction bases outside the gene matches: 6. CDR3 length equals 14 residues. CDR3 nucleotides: TGTGCCAGCAGCACAGACAGGGGGGATACTGAAGCTTTCTTT. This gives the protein CASSTDRGDTEAFF.

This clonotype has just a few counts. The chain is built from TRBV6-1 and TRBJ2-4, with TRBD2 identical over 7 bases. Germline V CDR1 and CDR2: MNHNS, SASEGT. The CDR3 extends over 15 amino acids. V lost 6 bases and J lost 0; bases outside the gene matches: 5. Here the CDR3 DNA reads TGTGCCAGCAGGGGGGAGGGTCTAGCCAAAAACATTCAGTACTTC. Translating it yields CASRGEGLAKNIQYF.

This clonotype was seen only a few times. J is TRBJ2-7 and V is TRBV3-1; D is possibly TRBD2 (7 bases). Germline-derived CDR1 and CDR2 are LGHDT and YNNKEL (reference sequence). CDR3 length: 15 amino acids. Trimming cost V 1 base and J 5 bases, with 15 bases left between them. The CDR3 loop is CASSQAYGGLDEQYF. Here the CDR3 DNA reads TGTGCCAGCAGCCAAGCGTACGGGGGGCTGGACGAGCAGTACTTC.

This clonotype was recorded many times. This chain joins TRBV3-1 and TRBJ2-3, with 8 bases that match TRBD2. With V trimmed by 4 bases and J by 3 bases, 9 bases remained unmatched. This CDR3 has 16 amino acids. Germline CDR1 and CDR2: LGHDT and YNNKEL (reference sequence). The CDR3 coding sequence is TGTGCCAGCAGCCCGAGAGCGGGAGTGAGTACAGATACGCAGTATTTT. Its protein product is CASSPRAGVSTDTQYF.

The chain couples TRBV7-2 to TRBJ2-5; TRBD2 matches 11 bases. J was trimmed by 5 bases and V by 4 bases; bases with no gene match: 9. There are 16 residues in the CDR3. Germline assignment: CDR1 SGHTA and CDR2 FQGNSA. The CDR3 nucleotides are TGTGCCAGCAGCTCTCAGACACTAGCGGGGGTGGAGACCCAGTACTTC. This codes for CASSSQTLAGVETQYF.

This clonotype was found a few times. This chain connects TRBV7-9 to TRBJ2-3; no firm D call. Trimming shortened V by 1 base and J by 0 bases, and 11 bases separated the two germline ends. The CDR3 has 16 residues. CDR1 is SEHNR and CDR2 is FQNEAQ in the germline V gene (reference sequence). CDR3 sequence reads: CASSLVRMASTDTQYF. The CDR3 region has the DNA TGTGCCAGCAGCTTAGTGCGGATGGCCAGCACAGATACGCAGTATTTT.

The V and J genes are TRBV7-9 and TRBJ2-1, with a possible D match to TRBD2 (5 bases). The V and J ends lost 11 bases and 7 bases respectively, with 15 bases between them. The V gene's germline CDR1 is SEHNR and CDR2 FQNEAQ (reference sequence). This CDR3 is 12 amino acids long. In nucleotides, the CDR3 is TGTGCCGAGGACTCCGCGTCAAATGAGCAGTTCTTC. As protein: CAEDSASNEQFF.

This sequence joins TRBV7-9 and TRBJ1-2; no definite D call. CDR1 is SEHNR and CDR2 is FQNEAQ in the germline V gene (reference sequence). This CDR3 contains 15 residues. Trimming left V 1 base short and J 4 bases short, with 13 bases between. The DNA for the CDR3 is TGTGCCAGCAGCTTAGTCCCAGGCCTTGGCTATGGCTACACCTTC. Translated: CASSLVPGLGYGYTF.

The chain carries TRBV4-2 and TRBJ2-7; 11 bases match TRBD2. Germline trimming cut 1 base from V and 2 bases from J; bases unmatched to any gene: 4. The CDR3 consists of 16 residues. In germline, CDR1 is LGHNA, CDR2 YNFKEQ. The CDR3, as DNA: TGTGCCAGCAGCCAAGGTAGCGGGAGGGCCCCCTACGAGCAGTACTTC. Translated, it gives CASSQGSGRAPYEQYF.

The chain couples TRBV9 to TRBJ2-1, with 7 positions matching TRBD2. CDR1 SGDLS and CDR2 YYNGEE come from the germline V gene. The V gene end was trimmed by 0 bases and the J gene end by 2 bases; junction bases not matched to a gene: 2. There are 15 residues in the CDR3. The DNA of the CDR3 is TGTGCCAGCAGCGTAGGCGGGAGTGCCTACAATGAGCAGTTCTTC. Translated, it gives CASSVGGSAYNEQFF.

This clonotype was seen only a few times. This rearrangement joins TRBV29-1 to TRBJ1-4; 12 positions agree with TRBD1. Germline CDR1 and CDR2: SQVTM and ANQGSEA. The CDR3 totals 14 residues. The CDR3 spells CGTGGLSANEKLFF. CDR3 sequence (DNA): TGCGGGACAGGGGGCTTGTCGGCTAATGAAAAACTGTTTTTT.

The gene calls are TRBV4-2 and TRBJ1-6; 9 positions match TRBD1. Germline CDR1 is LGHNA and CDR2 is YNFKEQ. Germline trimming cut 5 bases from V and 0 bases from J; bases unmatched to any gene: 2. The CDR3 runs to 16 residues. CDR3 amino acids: CASSAQGASYNSPLHF. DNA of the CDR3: TGTGCCAGCAGCGCACAGGGGGCCTCCTATAATTCACCCCTCCACTTT.

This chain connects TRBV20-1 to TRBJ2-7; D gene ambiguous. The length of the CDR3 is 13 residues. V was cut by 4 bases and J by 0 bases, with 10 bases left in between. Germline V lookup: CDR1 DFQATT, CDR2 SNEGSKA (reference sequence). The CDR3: CSATFDASYEQYF. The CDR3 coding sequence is TGCAGTGCTACCTTTGACGCCTCCTACGAGCAGTACTTC.

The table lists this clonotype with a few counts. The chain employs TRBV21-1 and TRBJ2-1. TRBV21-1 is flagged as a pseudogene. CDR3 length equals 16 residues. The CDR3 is CASSKDSGRSYNEQFF. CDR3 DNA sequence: TGTGCCAGCAGCAAAGATAGTGGTCGCTCCTACAATGAGCAGTTCTTC.

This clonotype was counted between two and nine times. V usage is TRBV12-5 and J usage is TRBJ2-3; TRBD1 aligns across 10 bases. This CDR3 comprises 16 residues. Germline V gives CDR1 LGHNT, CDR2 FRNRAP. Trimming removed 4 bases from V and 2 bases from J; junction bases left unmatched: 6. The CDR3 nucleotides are TGTGCTAGTGGTTGGACGGGACAGGGGATCACAGATACGCAGTATTTT. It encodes CASGWTGQGITDTQYF. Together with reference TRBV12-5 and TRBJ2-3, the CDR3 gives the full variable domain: DARVTQTPRHKVTEMGQEVTMRCQPILGHNTVFWYRQTMMQGLELLAYFRNRAPLDDSGMPKDRFSAEMPDATLATLKIQPSEPRDSAVYFCASGWTGQGITDTQYFGPGTRLTVL.

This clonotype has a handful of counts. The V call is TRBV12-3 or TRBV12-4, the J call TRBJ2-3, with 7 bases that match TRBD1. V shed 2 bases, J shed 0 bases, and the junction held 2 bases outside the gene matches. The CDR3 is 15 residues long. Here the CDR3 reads CASSLLDRSTDTQYF. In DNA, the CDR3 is TGTGCCAGCAGTTTACTGGACAGGAGCACAGATACGCAGTATTTT.

This CDR3 is CSAYGTYNGYTF. The CDR3 DNA is TGCAGTGCTTACGGGACGTATAACGGCTACACCTTC. The chain couples TRBV20-1 to TRBJ1-2; possibly TRBD1 for D (5 bases). Trimming pared 5 bases from V and 8 bases from J, leaving 15 bases between. There are 12 residues in the CDR3. Germline V gives CDR1 DFQATT, CDR2 SNEGSKA (reference sequence).

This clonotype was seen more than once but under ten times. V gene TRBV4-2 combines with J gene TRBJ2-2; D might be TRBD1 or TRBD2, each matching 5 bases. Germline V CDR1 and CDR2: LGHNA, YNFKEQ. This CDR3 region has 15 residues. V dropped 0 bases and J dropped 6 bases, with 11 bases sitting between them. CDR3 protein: CASSQDRGRPGELFF. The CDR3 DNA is TGTGCCAGCAGCCAAGATCGGGGCCGGCCCGGGGAGCTGTTTTTT.

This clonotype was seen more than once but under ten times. In nucleotides, the CDR3 is TGTGCCAGCAGTATTACAGGGGGCGCCAGCACAGATACGCAGTATTTT. Protein product: CASSITGGASTDTQYF. This chain connects TRBV6-1 to TRBJ2-3, with 9 bases fitting TRBD1. This CDR3 region has 16 residues. CDR1 and CDR2 from the germline V gene are MNHNS and SASEGT. Unmatched junction bases numbered 6, after V lost 5 bases and J lost 0 bases.

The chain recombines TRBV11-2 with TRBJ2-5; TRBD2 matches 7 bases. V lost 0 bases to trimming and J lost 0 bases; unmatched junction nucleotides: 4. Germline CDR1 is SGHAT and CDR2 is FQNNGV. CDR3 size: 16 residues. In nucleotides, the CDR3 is TGTGCCAGCAGCTTAGAGGCTAGCGGTAACCAAGAGACCCAGTACTTC. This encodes CASSLEASGNQETQYF.

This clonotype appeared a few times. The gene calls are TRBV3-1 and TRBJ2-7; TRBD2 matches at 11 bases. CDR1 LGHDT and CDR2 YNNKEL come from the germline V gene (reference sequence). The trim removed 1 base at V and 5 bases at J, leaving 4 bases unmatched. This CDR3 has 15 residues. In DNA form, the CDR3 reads TGTGCCAGCAGCCAAGTTCCTAGCGGGAGGAACGAGCAGTACTTC. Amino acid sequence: CASSQVPSGRNEQYF.